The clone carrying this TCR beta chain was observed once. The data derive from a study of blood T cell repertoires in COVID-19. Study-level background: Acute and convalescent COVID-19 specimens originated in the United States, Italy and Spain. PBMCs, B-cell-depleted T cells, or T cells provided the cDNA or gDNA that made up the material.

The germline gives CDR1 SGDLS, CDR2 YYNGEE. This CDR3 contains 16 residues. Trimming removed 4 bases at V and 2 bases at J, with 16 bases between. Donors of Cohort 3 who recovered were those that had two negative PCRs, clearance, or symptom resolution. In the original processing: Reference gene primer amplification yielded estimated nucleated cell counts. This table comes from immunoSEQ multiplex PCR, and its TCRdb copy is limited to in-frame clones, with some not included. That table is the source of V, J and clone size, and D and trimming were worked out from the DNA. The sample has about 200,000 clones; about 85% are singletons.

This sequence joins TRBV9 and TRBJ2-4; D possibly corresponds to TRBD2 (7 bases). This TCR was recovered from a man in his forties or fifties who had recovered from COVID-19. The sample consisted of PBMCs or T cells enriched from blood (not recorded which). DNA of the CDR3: TGTGCCAGCAGCCCAGAAGGGGGGGCACCCAAAAACATTCAGTACTTC. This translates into CASSPEGGAPKNIQYF.